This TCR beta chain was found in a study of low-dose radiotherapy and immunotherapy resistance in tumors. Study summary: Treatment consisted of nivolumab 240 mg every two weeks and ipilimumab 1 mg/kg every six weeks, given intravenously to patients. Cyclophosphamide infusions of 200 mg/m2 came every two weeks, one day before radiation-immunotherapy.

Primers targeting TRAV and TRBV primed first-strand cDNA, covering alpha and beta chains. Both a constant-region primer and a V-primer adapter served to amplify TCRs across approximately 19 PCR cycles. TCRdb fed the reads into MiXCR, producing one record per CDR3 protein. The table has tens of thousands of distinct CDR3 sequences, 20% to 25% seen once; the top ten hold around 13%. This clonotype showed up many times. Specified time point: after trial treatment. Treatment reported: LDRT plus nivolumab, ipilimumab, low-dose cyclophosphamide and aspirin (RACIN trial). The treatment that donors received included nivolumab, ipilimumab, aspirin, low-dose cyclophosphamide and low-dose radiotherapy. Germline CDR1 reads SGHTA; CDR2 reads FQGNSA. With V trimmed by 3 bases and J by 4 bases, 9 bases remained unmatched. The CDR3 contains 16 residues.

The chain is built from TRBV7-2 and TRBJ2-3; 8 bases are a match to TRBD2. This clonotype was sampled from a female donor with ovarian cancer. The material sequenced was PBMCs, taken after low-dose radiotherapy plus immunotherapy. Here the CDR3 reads CASSLGLGSFPDTQYF. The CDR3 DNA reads TGTGCCAGCAGCTTGGGACTAGGTTCGTTCCCAGATACGCAGTATTTT.